This TCR beta chain was recovered during a study of T-cell memory formation after mild COVID-19. About the study: The two donors had largely donor-specific TCR clusters. Study-level points and caveats: Detection of some responders pre-infection suggested pre-existing cross-reactive memory T cells participated. Contracting CD4+ clones sat mainly in CM and EM; CD8+ in EMRA.

Regarding this clonotype: Its target is unknown.

Germline values: CDR1 SGHVS, CDR2 FNYEAQ. The CDR3 length is 15 residues. Germline trimming cut 4 bases from V and 4 bases from J; bases unmatched to any gene: 3. Sample barcodes and UMIs were carried by the TCR alpha and TCR beta cDNA libraries that 5'RACE generated with constant-segment primers. Using its own MiXCR run on the 5' RACE reads, TCRdb lists one record per CDR3 protein. The sample has 85,000 to 120,000 distinct CDR3 sequences; roughly 12% are singletons. The source material was PBMCs or a T cell subset sorted from them (not recorded which). The genes are TRBV7-6 and TRBJ2-6; 8 nucleotides align to TRBD2. The source is an adult woman who had mild COVID-19 (a few samples of this study predate the infection). Cell type and time point are not known. This CDR3 is CASSSSGWGANVLTF. In DNA, the CDR3 is TGTGCCAGCAGCTCTAGCGGGTGGGGGGCCAACGTCCTGACTTTC.